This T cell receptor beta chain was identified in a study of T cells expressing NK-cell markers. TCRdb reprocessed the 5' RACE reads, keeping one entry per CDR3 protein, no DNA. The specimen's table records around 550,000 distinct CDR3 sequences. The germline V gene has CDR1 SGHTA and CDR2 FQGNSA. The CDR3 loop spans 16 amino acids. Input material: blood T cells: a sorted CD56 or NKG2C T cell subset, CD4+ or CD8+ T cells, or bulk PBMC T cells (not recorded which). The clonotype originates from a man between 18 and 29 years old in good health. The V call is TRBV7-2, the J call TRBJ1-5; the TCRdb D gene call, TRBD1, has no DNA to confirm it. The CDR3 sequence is CASSGRTGGGNQPQHF.